This section outlines one TCR beta chain sequence together with its context. Its antigen is unidentified. This table comes from immunoSEQ multiplex PCR, and its TCRdb copy is limited to in-frame clones, with some not included. The sample records 15,000 to 20,000 clones, more than 80% being singletons. This entry is derived from a study of graft-versus-host responses after intestinal transplantation. Study context: Transplant types were multivisceral, liver-intestinal, or isolated intestinal. After anti-thymocyte globulin induction, recipients took tacrolimus and steroids for around 3 years. Findings and limits, study-wide: Some GvH clones were seen earlier in gut or blood, suggesting intestinal origin.

The CDR3 covers 15 residues. V shed 6 bases, J shed 1 base, and the junction held 6 bases outside the gene matches. CDR1 is MRHNA, CDR2 SNTAGT, per germline. The TCR comes from a human patient who received an intestinal transplant, so some T cells may come from the graft donor. Sample: PBMCs, taken more than 350 days after transplant. The chain links TRBV6-4 to TRBJ2-5; TRBD1 agrees at 9 bases. The CDR3 nucleotides are TGTGCCAGCAGGAGGACAGGGGCCTTCCAAGAGACCCAGTACTTC. The encoded protein is CASRRTGAFQETQYF.